The sequence of this T cell receptor beta chain was determined in a study of shared clonotypes between healthy human individuals. Naive CD4+ cells were CD45RA-selected; the remaining cells were memory. Some clones are missing from TCRdb's copy, which holds only in-frame ones; the method was immunoSEQ multiplex PCR. The sample lists millions of clones, just over 90% seen once, with roughly 0.36% in the top ten. The CDR3 runs to 13 residues. Germline loops: CDR1 GTSNPN, CDR2 SVGIG (reference sequence). Trimming cost V 4 bases and J 3 bases; bases outside gene matches: 5. Material: naive CD4+ T cells from PBMCs. Subset given: CD45RA+ positively selected. This receptor was taken from a man younger than 35 in good health. Some clones in this sample may be carry-over from other donors' samples. The V call is TRBV30, the J call TRBJ2-7; 8 bases line up with TRBD1. The CDR3 loop reads CAWIRTGSYEQYF. Here the CDR3 DNA reads TGTGCCTGGATTAGGACAGGGAGCTACGAGCAGTACTTC.